Following are 10 T cell receptor beta chains from one sample sequenced in a study of shared clonotypes between healthy human individuals. Profiling relied on immunoSEQ multiplex PCR, and the TCRdb table lists in-frame clones only, not all of them. The top ten clones hold about 1.5% of a sample with nearly 1 million clones, approximately 76% of them seen once. The sequencing sample was made of memory CD4+ T cells sorted from blood. Subset defined: CD45RA-negative fraction. These receptors were taken from a man between 18 and 29 years old in good health.

The genes are TRBV7-2 and TRBJ2-7; D may match TRBD1 or TRBD2 (5 bases each). CDR3 length: 14 amino acids. Trimming took off 3 bases at V and 4 bases at J, with 13 bases between the two ends. CDR1 and CDR2 (germline): SGHTA, FQGNSA. The CDR3 protein is CASSFPHGAYEQYF. In DNA, the CDR3 is TGTGCCAGCAGCTTCCCCCACGGGGCTTACGAGCAGTACTTC.

The chain combines TRBV30 with TRBJ2-3; 11 nucleotides match TRBD2. The ends lost 0 bases at V and 0 bases at J; junction bases unmatched: 5. CDR1 and CDR2 from the germline V gene are GTSNPN and SVGIG (reference sequence). The CDR3 contains 17 residues. This chain's CDR3 is CAWSVRRTSGSTDTQYF. As DNA, the CDR3 is TGTGCCTGGAGTGTACGTAGGACTAGCGGGAGCACAGATACGCAGTATTTT.

The rearrangement joins TRBV10-3 to TRBJ2-7; weak D call: TRBD2 (6 bases). This CDR3 contains 15 residues. The germline gives CDR1 ENHRY, CDR2 SYGVKD. The V end lost 1 base, the J end lost 6 bases, and 16 bases lay between the germline ends. DNA for the CDR3: TGTGCCATCAGTGAGTATAGCGGACTTCTTTCCGAGCAGTACTTC. Residues: CAISEYSGLLSEQYF.

CDR3 loop: CASSLGGAGYGYTF. CDR3 coding DNA: TGTGCCAGCAGCTTGGGAGGGGCCGGTTATGGCTACACCTTC. The chain carries TRBV5-5 and TRBJ1-2; D possibly corresponds to TRBD1 (5 bases). Germline lookup yields CDR1 SGHKS and CDR2 YYEKEE (reference sequence). This CDR3 spans 14 amino acids. Trimming cost V 0 bases and J 5 bases, with 11 bases left between them.

This rearrangement joins TRBV5-4 to TRBJ2-7; either TRBD1 or TRBD2 may fit D (6 bases each). CDR1 is SGHNT, CDR2 YYREEE, per germline (reference sequence). The CDR3 sequence is 16 residues long. The V and J ends lost 0 bases and 7 bases respectively, with 20 bases between them. CDR3 residues: CASSLGERGGGREQYF. DNA of the CDR3: TGTGCCAGCAGCTTGGGGGAGCGAGGGGGAGGTAGGGAGCAGTACTTC.

This rearrangement joins TRBV30 to TRBJ2-7, with D possibly TRBD2 on 5 matching bases. The germline V gene encodes CDR1 GTSNPN and CDR2 SVGIG (reference sequence). This CDR3 has 12 residues. V gave up 1 base and J gave up 2 bases, with 6 bases separating them. The CDR3, as DNA: TGTGCCTGGAGTGGGACTCCCTACGAGCAGTACTTC. Its translation is CAWSGTPYEQYF.

The chain joins TRBV6-5 to TRBJ2-7; no firm D call. The CDR3 extends over 12 amino acids. The V gene lost 5 bases and the J gene lost 5 bases, with 10 bases spanning the gap. The germline V gene encodes CDR1 MNHEY and CDR2 SVGAGI. Here the CDR3 reads CASSNRAHEQYF. CDR3 nucleotides: TGTGCCAGCAGTAACCGGGCGCACGAGCAGTACTTC.

The V and J genes are TRBV6-1 and TRBJ1-4, with 9 bases fitting TRBD1. Germline assignment: CDR1 MNHNS and CDR2 SASEGT. The CDR3 is made up of 13 amino acids. After removal of 7 bases from V and 5 bases from J, the junction contained 2 bases not matched to a gene. The CDR3 loop is CASTGTGNEKLFF. CDR3 in DNA: TGTGCCAGCACCGGGACAGGGAATGAAAAACTGTTTTTT.

With respect to this clone: A much bigger clone sits one base away, suggesting this may be a read error. V is TRBV2 and J is TRBJ2-7, with 9 bases that match TRBD1. Trimming cost V 5 bases and J 3 bases; bases outside gene matches: 2. Germline CDR1 is SNHLY and CDR2 is FYNNEI. The CDR3 spans 13 residues. The CDR3 nucleotides read TGTGCCAGCAGTTGGGACAGGGTCTACGAGCAGTACTTC. Translation: CASSWDRVYEQYF.

The chain has TRBV6-5 and TRBJ2-2, with no clear D. Germline CDR1 reads MNHEY; CDR2 reads SVGAGI. V shed 6 bases and J shed 6 bases, with 5 bases lying between them. The length of the CDR3 is 11 residues. Here the CDR3 reads CASRAAGELFF. The CDR3 nucleotides read TGTGCCAGCAGGGCAGCCGGGGAGCTGTTTTTT.